Sequencing of this TCR beta chain was carried out in a study of cytomegalovirus exposure and HLA in healthy donors. Study-level findings and limits: Researchers reported from a later analysis that most CMV-associated TCR beta chains appeared HLA-restricted. Previous analysis showed most TCR beta V segments were productive about 90% or about 30% of the time. Relative to the approximately 680-donor mean, N-insertions were reportedly fewer in an Asian-associated ancestry cluster in a later analysis. There were several of the most significant clusters that appeared linked to common viral pathogens in a later analysis.

Germline assignment: CDR1 MGHRA and CDR2 YSYEKL. This CDR3 has 17 residues. With 2 bases clipped from V and 14 bases from J, the junction kept 16 bases outside the gene matches. PCR employed 60 Vbeta and 13 Jbeta primers. The protocol was immunoSEQ multiplex PCR, while the TCRdb copy is restricted to in-frame clones and leaves out a portion. Here the sample spans approximately 160,000 clones, around three quarters being singletons. Concerning this clone: Its antigen is unidentified.

Source material: PBMCs. The sequence derives from a middle-aged man in good health and CMV-seronegative. The gene calls are TRBV4-1 and TRBJ2-1, with 12 bases aligning to TRBD1. The CDR3 nucleotides are TGCGCCAGCAGCCAATCTCAGGGACAGGGGGCGCTTAATTCAAAGTTCTTC. Amino acids: CASSQSQGQGALNSKFF.